The source of this TCR beta chain is a study of blood T cell repertoires in COVID-19. This CDR3 contains 15 residues. Germline loops: CDR1 SGHDN, CDR2 FVKESK. V trimming: 2 bases; J trimming: 7 bases; junction bases outside the gene matches: 10. This clone came up once. The data were produced by immunoSEQ multiplex PCR, yet TCRdb's version contains in-frame clones alone and is incomplete. The sample carries hundreds of thousands of clones, around 86% recorded once. This clonotype originated in a woman aged 25 to 45 with active or convalescent COVID-19. This chain connects TRBV14 to TRBJ2-7, with TRBD2 matching 8 bases. Sequenced input: peripheral blood. CDR3 protein: CASSQSPSGLKEQYF. The DNA of the CDR3 is TGTGCCAGCAGCCAAAGCCCTAGCGGGCTAAAAGAGCAGTACTTC.